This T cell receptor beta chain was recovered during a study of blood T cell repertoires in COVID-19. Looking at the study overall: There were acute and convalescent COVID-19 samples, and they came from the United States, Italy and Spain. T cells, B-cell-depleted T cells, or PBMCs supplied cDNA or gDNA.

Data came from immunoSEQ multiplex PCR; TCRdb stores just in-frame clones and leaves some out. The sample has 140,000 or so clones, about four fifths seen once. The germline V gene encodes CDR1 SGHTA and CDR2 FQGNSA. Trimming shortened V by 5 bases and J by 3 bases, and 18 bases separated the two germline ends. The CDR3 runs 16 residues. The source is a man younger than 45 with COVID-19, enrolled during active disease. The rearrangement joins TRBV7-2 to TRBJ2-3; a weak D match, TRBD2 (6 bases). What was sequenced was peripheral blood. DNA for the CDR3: TGTGCCAGCAGCCCAGGTACGGGAGTTGGTACAGATACGCAGTATTTT. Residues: CASSPGTGVGTDTQYF.